This TCR beta chain was found in a study of cytomegalovirus exposure and HLA in healthy donors. General study results and limits: Specificity for CMV antigens was confirmed in vitro for a few of the CMV-associated chains. The study listed approximately 160 cytomegalovirus-associated TCR beta chains. Subsequent analysis revealed that first-cohort TCR clusters tended to co-occur in the 120 or so validation repertoires.

Sequencing was performed with immunoSEQ multiplex PCR; in TCRdb, only in-frame clones are kept and a portion is missing. The repertoire includes 150,000 to 200,000 clones, roughly 77% of them detected once, and roughly 1.2% sits in the top ten. In the case of this clone: Its antigen remains unknown.

Trimming cost V 3 bases and J 5 bases, with 19 bases left between them. The CDR3 consists of 17 residues. Germline V CDR1 and CDR2: MGHRA, YSYEKL. The donors were part of the validation cohort of fewer than 150 subjects. That cohort was separate from the first cohort, which comprised 700 or so subjects. The sequence came from a woman aged 25-40 years in good health and CMV-seronegative. This chain uses TRBV4-1 with TRBJ2-2; maybe TRBD1 (5 bases). The specimen was PBMCs. The DNA of the CDR3 is TGCGCCAGCAGCCAGAGCGAGCGCCGACAGACGACCGGGGAGCTGTTTTTT. It encodes CASSQSERRQTTGELFF.